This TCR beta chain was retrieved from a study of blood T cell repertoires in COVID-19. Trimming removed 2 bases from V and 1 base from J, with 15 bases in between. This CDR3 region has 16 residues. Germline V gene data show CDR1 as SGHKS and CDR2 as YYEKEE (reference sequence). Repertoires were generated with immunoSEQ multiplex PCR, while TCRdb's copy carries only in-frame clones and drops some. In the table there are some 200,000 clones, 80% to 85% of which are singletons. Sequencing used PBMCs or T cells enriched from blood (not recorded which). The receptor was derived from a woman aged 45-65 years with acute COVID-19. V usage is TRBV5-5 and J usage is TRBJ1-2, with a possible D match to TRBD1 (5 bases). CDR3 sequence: CASSFTDSPLNYGYTF. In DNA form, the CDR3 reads TGTGCCAGCAGCTTCACCGACAGTCCCCTTAACTATGGCTACACCTTC.